This is a list of T cell receptor beta chains from one sample in a study of OX40 agonist ivuxolimab in advanced cancers. Data came from immunoSEQ multiplex PCR; TCRdb stores just in-frame clones and leaves some out. Among 45,000 to 70,000 clones listed, around nine tenths were seen once. The sequencing here drew on CD4+ or CD8+ T cells sorted from blood, taken in a trial of the OX40 agonist ivuxolimab. The receptors here all came from an adult with an advanced solid tumor such as melanoma, head and neck, liver or kidney cancer. Both conserved end residues are part of each CDR3.

V,CDR3
TRBV4-2,CASSQEGQGLQPQHF
TRBV28,CASSSPYEGGIQSQYF
TRBV19,CASTGQGRDQPQHF
TRBV19,CASSGTGNIQYF
TRBV7-2,CASSLWGTSGNNEQFF
TRBV29-1,CSVVAGVYEQYF
TRBV9,CASSEGTGSDTQYF
TRBV30,CAWSRPDGFYNSPLHF
TRBV5-6,CASDGTEETQYF
TRBV15,CATSRDGGPKNIQYF
TRBV9,CASSFTDTQYF
TRBV7-8,CASNRDRADTIYF
TRBV9,CASSGGLNEKLFF
TRBV28,CASSSIPGKPKNIQYF
TRBV2,CASSFGTPNTGELFF
TRBV7-9,CASSYPTRDKKYF
TRBV29-1,CSVGSRLAKNIQYF
TRBV9,CASSVGVGGTYEQYF
TRBV5-4,CASSYRQVSTDTQYF
TRBV5-4,CASSLGGAQETQYF
TRBV14,CASSQDYAGLRSYNEQFF
TRBV6-8,CASTTGTGGCEQYF
TRBV7-9,CASSLDHISVQYF
TRBV5-1,CASSSGLAGGISSYEQYF
TRBV30,CAWSAGTVNTEAFF
TRBV7-3,CASSLAGGSNEQFF
TRBV30,CAWSSVYLMYNEQFF
TRBV15,CATSREWGTKEDEQYF
TRBV7-3,CASSHSRGGTQYF
TRBV25-1,CASSESMTVSGNTIYF
TRBV5-1,CASSWTGTQPQHF
TRBV7-2,CASSYLRGGELFF
TRBV18,CASSPNRASSYNEQFF
TRBV18,CASSPLLAGTDTQYF
TRBV7-3,CASTSAGGSYNEQFF
TRBV28,CASTFDNYGYTF
TRBV6-1,CASSEVRHEQYF
TRBV25-1,CASSEYRRARGGADTQYF
TRBV6-1,CASSRDSWEQYF
TRBV28,CASSLLGDRVRAKNIQYF
TRBV10-3,CAIRGQSSSYNEQFF
TRBV18,CASSFSSPGGSTEAFF
TRBV28,CASSLVSSGMYEQYF
TRBV27,CASTRFGWQVPDTQYF
TRBV6-1,CASSWGVRNQPQHF
TRBV13,CASSLGGQGAFEQYF
TRBV21-1,CASSKPEPTGIDGELFF
TRBV29-1,CSVAPMNTEAFF
TRBV7-9,CASNSRGSLIMNTQYF
TRBV21-1,CASTKKDRTGKQHEQYF
TRBV19,CASSGLAGGYNEQFF
TRBV6-4,CASSDRGGTEAFF
TRBV4-2,CASRPSLAGSEQFF